This T cell receptor beta chain was identified in a study of blood T cell repertoires in COVID-19. Across the study: T cells, B-cell-depleted T cells, or PBMCs supplied cDNA or gDNA.

Sequencing used immunoSEQ multiplex PCR; TCRdb keeps in-frame clones, though not all of them. This sample has 130,000 or so clones, with over 75% found just once. The sample consisted of peripheral blood. The TCR was taken from a man aged 70-80 years with active COVID-19.

As DNA, the CDR3 is TGTGCCAGCAGCCCGGGTGCGAATGGCTACACCTTC. Its translation is CASSPGANGYTF. The chain recombines TRBV6-6 with TRBJ1-2; D gene uncertain. This CDR3 is 12 amino acids long. Between the trimmed V and J ends, which lost 6 bases and 6 bases, there was a span of 11 bases. Germline loops: CDR1 MNHNY, CDR2 SVGAGI (reference sequence).